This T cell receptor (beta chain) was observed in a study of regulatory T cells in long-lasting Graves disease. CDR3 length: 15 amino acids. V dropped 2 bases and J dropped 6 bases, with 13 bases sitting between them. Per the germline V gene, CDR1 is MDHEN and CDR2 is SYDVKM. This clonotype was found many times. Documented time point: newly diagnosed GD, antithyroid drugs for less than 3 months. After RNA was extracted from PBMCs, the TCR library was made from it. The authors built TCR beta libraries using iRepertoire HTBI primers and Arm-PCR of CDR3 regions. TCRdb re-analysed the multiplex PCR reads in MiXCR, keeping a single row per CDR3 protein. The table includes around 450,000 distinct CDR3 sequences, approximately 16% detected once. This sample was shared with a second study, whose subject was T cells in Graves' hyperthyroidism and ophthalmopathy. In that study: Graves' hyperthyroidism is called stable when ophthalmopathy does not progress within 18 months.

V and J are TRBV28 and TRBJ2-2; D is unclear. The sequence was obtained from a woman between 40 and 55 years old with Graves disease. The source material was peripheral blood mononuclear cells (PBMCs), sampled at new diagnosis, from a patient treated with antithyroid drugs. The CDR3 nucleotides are TGTGCCAGCAGTTTAAGGTGGTTGAGCTCCGGGGAGCTGTTTTTT. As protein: CASSLRWLSSGELFF.